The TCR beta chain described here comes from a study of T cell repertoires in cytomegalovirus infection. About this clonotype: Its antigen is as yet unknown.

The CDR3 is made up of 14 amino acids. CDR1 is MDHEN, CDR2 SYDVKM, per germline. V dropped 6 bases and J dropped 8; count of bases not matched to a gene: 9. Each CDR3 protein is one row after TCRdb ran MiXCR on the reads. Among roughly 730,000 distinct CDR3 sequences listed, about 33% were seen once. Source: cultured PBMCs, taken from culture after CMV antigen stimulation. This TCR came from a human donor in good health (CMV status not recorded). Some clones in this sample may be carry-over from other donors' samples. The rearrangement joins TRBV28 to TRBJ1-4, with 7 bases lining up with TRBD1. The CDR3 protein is CASSMTGQREKLFF. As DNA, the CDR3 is TGTGCCAGCAGCATGACAGGGCAACGAGAAAAACTGTTTTTT.